The clone carrying this T cell receptor (beta chain) was recorded only once. CDR3 length: 14 amino acids. CDR1 is SGHNT, CDR2 YYREEE, per germline (reference sequence). V lost 4 bases and J 4 bases, leaving 15 bases between the germline ends. Naive CD8 isolation took CD45RO-negative cells positively selected for CCR7 and excluded terminally differentiated effector memory CD45RA+ cells. This entry comes from a study of shared clonotypes between healthy human individuals. Sequencing was performed with immunoSEQ multiplex PCR; in TCRdb, only in-frame clones are kept and a portion is missing. The sample holds about 590,000 clones; about 95% are singletons and the top ten take 0.11%.

The receptor was derived from a woman in her 30s in good health. This sequence joins TRBV5-4 and TRBJ2-7; D gene uncertain. Sequenced sample: naive CD8+ T cells sorted from blood. The CDR3 DNA follows: TGTGCCAGCAGCCAAAACGCGGTCATGTACGAGCAGTACTTC. Its translation is CASSQNAVMYEQYF.